This T cell receptor beta chain derives from a study of response to subunit inactivated influenza vaccine. Germline V gene lookup returns CDR1 DFQATT and CDR2 SNEGSKA (reference sequence). The V end lost 1 base, the J end lost 0 bases, and 10 bases lay between the germline ends. The CDR3 runs to 15 residues. Each CDR3 protein is one row after TCRdb ran MiXCR on the RT-PCR reads. The data show approximately 500,000 distinct CDR3 sequences, under 30% seen once. A further study also used this sample, focusing on T cells expressing NK-cell markers. From that study: TCR beta cDNA was generated via 5'RACE template switching incorporating UMIs. Once again these clonotypes came out on top in the CD3+CD56-NKG2C+ fraction of a few donors.

The chain is built from TRBV20-1 and TRBJ1-3; possibly TRBD1 for D (5 bases). Sample: CD4+ T cells sorted from PBMCs, taken roughly 12 days after vaccination. The sequence came from a man aged 45-65 years who received an inactivated influenza vaccine. The CDR3: CSARAGSSSGNTIYF. CDR3 sequence (DNA): TGCAGTGCTAGAGCAGGGAGCAGCTCTGGAAACACCATATATTTT.